These 11 T cell receptor beta chains were sequenced from one sample in a study of cytomegalovirus exposure and HLA in healthy donors. PCR employed 60 Vbeta and 13 Jbeta primers. Only in-frame clones appear in the TCRdb table, and some are missing; sequencing was by immunoSEQ multiplex PCR. The sample holds around 150,000 clones; around 84% are singletons and the top ten take approximately 3.1%. Input material: PBMCs. The origin of the receptors is a woman aged 35 to 49 in good health and CMV-seronegative.

The rearrangement uses TRBV5-1 and TRBJ2-5; 8 nucleotides agree with TRBD2. Germline V gene data show CDR1 as SGHRS and CDR2 as YFSETQ. V lost 4 bases, J lost 4 bases, and 3 bases stayed unmatched. This CDR3 has 13 residues. The CDR3 DNA reads as TGCGCCAGCAGCGCGGGGGGCCCAGAGACCCAGTACTTC. It codes for CASSAGGPETQYF.

This clone was counted a single time. The chain has TRBV10-2 and TRBJ2-7, with D perhaps TRBD2 (6 bases). V lost 2 bases, J lost 0 bases, and 11 bases lay in between. The CDR3 length is 15 residues. Looked up from germline, CDR1 is WSHSY and CDR2 is SAAADI. The DNA of the CDR3 is TGCGCCAGCAGTGAGCCCCGGGGACTCTCCTACGAGCAGTACTTC. Its protein product is CASSEPRGLSYEQYF.

Regarding this clone: The same CDR3 arises from other DNA sequences in this sample as well. In nucleotides, the CDR3 is TGCGCCAGCAGCCAGGTACTAGGTGACCATCAGCCCCAGCATTTT. This translates into CASSQVLGDHQPQHF. J is TRBJ1-5 and V is TRBV4-1, with no clear D. Germline V gene lookup returns CDR1 MGHRA and CDR2 YSYEKL. Trimming took 3 bases from V and 5 from J, leaving 14 bases between them. CDR3 size: 15 residues.

The chain links TRBV5-1 to TRBJ2-1; TRBD2 aligns across 9 bases. This CDR3 has 14 amino acids. J lost 4 bases, V lost 4 bases, and 3 bases had no gene match. Germline CDR1 and CDR2: SGHRS and YFSETQ. In DNA, the CDR3 is TGCGCCAGCAGCGCCGGACTAGCGTACAATGAGCAGTTCTTC. It specifies CASSAGLAYNEQFF.

This clone appeared once. This chain uses TRBV27 with TRBJ2-2; 7 bases are shared with TRBD2. The CDR3 runs to 15 residues. Germline-derived CDR1 and CDR2 are MNHEY and SMNVEV (reference sequence). The J segment lost 7 bases and the V segment lost 3 bases, leaving 8 bases of the junction unmatched. CDR3 amino acids: CASSFWGGKGGELFF. The CDR3 nucleotides read TGTGCCAGCAGTTTTTGGGGGGGAAAAGGCGGGGAGCTGTTTTTT.

The chain combines TRBV7-9 with TRBJ2-7; TRBD2 might be the D (6 bases). In germline, CDR1 is SEHNR, CDR2 FQNEAQ (reference sequence). The CDR3 extends over 12 amino acids. The ends were cut back, 5 bases at V and 6 bases at J, with 11 bases in the middle. The CDR3 bases are TGTGCCAGCAGCACCGGGGGTGCCGAGCAGTACTTC. Protein: CASSTGGAEQYF. Full variable domain (remainder filled in from reference TRBV7-9 and TRBJ2-7): DTGVSQNPRHKITKRGQNVTFRCDPISEHNRLYWYRQTLGQGPEFLTYFQNEAQLEKSRLLSDRFSAERPKGSFSTLEIQRTEQGDSAMYLCASSTGGAEQYFGPGTRLTVT.

The chain couples TRBV10-3 to TRBJ2-5; D gene uncertain. Germline loops: CDR1 ENHRY, CDR2 SYGVKD. Trimming removed 3 bases at V and 5 bases at J, with 4 bases between. The CDR3 consists of 11 residues. CDR3 loop: CAISDGETQYF. For the CDR3, the DNA is TGTGCCATCAGTGACGGGGAGACCCAGTACTTC.

The chain recombines TRBV18 with TRBJ2-1; 7 bases are a match to TRBD2. J was trimmed by 8 bases and V by 1 base; bases with no gene match: 11. The length of the CDR3 is 16 residues. Germline values: CDR1 KGHSH, CDR2 LQKENI. Here the CDR3 DNA reads TGTGCCAGCTCACCACAACGCCTAGCGGAGGGCGATGAGCAGTTCTTC. This encodes CASSPQRLAEGDEQFF.

The chain recombines TRBV7-8 with TRBJ2-2, with D maybe TRBD2 (5 bases). Trimming removed 5 bases from V and 1 base from J, with 11 bases in between. Germline V lookup: CDR1 SGHVS, CDR2 FQNEAQ. CDR3 size: 15 residues. The CDR3 reads CASSDDGLNTGELFF. In DNA, the CDR3 is TGTGCCAGCAGCGATGACGGACTGAACACCGGGGAGCTGTTTTTT.

The chain is built from TRBV28 and TRBJ2-3, with 11 bases lining up with TRBD2. Germline assignment: CDR1 MDHEN and CDR2 SYDVKM. Unmatched junction bases numbered 12, after V lost 6 bases and J lost 10 bases. The CDR3 consists of 15 residues. The CDR3 nucleotides read TGTGCCAGCAGCTCAATAGCGGGGGGGCCTATTTCGCAGTATTTT. Amino acid sequence: CASSSIAGGPISQYF.

This CDR3 reads CASSVVQRTGWDGYTF. The CDR3 DNA reads as TGTGCCAGCAGCGTAGTCCAGAGGACAGGGTGGGATGGCTACACCTTC. The chain combines TRBV9 with TRBJ1-2, with 8 bases aligning to TRBD1. Per the germline V gene, CDR1 is SGDLS and CDR2 is YYNGEE. With V trimmed by 0 bases and J by 6 bases, 10 bases remained unmatched. This CDR3 has 16 residues.